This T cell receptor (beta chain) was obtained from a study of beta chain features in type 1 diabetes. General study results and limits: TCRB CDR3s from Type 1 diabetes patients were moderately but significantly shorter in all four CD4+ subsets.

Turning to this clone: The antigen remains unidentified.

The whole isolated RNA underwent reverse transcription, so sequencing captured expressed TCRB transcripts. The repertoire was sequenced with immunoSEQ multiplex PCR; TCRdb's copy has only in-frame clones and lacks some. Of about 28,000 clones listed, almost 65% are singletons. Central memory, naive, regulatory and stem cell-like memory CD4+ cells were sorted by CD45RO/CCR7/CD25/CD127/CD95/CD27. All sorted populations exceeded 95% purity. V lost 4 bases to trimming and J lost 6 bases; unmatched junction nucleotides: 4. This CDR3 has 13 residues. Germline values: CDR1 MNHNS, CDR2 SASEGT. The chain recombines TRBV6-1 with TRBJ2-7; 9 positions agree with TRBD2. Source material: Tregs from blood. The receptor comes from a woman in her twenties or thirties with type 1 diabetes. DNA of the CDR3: TGTGCCAGCAGTGGTAGCGGGAGCGGCGAGCAGTACTTC. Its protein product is CASSGSGSGEQYF.